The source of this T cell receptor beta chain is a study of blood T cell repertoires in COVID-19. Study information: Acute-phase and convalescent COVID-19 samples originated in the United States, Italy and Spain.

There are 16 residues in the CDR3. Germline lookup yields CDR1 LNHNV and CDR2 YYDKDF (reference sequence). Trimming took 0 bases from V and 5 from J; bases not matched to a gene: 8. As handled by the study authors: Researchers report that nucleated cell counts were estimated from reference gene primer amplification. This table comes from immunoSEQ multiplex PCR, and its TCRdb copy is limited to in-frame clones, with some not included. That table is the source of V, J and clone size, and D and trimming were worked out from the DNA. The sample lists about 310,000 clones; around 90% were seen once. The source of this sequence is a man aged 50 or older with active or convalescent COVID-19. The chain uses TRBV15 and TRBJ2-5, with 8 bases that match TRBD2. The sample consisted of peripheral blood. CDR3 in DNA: TGTGCCACCAGCAGAGAGTACGGGGGGGCCAGGGAGACCCAGTACTTC. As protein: CATSREYGGARETQYF.